This T cell receptor beta chain was observed in a study of tumor and adjacent non-tumor tissue in lung cancer. The template was RNA from unsorted bulk tissue. Between August and November 2014, newly diagnosed, chemotherapy-naive lung cancer patients underwent thoracic surgery in China. The library came from three nested PCR rounds adapted from ARM-PCR protocols. TCRdb re-analysed the multiplex PCR reads in MiXCR, keeping a single row per CDR3 protein. The data show about 93,000 distinct CDR3 sequences, around three fifths seen once. As for this clonotype: Its ends do not fully match the called genes, so a read error is possible.

Specimen: lung tumor tissue. This clonotype originated in a man between 65 and 80 years old with non-small cell lung cancer.

CDR3 residues: CASSLPEGQCINTEACF. The CDR3 DNA reads TGCGCCAGCAGCCTCCCCGAGGGCCAGTGTATTAACACTGAAGCTTGCTTT. V is TRBV7-8 and J is TRBJ1-1; D remains unclear. CDR3 length: 17 residues. Germline V gene data show CDR1 as SGHVS and CDR2 as FQNEAQ.